This TCR beta chain was recorded in a study of molecular identifiers for immune sequencing clone quantification. The overall study: Within a replicate experiment, RNA obtained from either roughly 20,000 or 100,000 naive CD8 cells was divided into five aliquots, and four of those aliquots were then sequenced. Study findings and constraints: Over 99% of CMV-specific effector molecules, but under 1% of naive ones, were in clones above 20 copies. With a barcode shared among identical TCR molecules, highly expanded clone sizes could be underestimated.

TCRdb analysed the PCR reads with MiXCR anew, one entry per CDR3 protein. The sample holds roughly 40,000 distinct CDR3 sequences, approximately 18% seen once. This clonotype occurred many times. Its antigen is unknown. The germline gives CDR1 SGHRS, CDR2 YFSETQ. This CDR3 is built from 18 residues. The trim removed 5 bases at V and 1 base at J, leaving 9 bases unmatched. For naive CD8 T cells, sorting used the CD8+CD4-CCR7+CD45RA+ phenotype. The sequence was obtained from a human donor in good health. Some libraries in this study had Jurkat cell RNA spiked in. V and J are TRBV5-1 and TRBJ2-1, with 13 bases lining up with TRBD2. Sequencing was carried out using naive CD8+ T cells from blood, with Jurkat cell RNA spiked in. Subset meaning: FACS-sorted CD8+CD4-CCR7+CD45RA+ naive T cells. The CDR3 sequence: CASRTGTSGVFSYNEQFF. DNA for the CDR3: TGCGCCAGCAGGACTGGGACTAGCGGGGTTTTTTCCTACAATGAGCAGTTCTTC. The whole variable domain, filled in from reference TRBV5-1 and TRBJ2-1, reads KAGVTQTPRYLIKTRGQQVTLSCSPISGHRSVSWYQQTPGQGLQFLFEYFSETQRNKGNFPGRFSGRQFSNSRSEMNVSTLELGDSALYLCASRTGTSGVFSYNEQFFGPGTRLTVL.